Below, 5 T cell receptor beta chains from the same sample are listed, as sequenced in a study of CD8 T cells in ankylosing spondylitis. From the 5' RACE reads, TCRdb called clonotypes with MiXCR, one entry per CDR3 protein. In the table there are some 150,000 distinct CDR3 sequences, approximately 48% of which are singletons. Source material: synovial fluid, either unsorted or a sorted T cell fraction (not recorded which). The source of these receptors is a male donor with ankylosing spondylitis.

This chain links TRBV2 with TRBJ1-5; D is perhaps TRBD1 (6 bases). V was pared by 3 bases and J by 0 bases, with 15 bases between. The CDR3 has 17 amino acids. Germline V CDR1 and CDR2: SNHLY, FYNNEI. The CDR3 region has the DNA TGTGCCAGCAGTGATGGGCAGGGGAGATATAGCAATCAGCCCCAGCATTTT. This codes for CASSDGQGRYSNQPQHF.

The table lists this clonotype with many counts. This chain joins TRBV7-3 and TRBJ2-1; TRBD2 matches at 7 bases. CDR1 is SGHTA and CDR2 is FQGTGA in the germline V gene. The J segment lost 9 bases and the V segment lost 8 bases, leaving 10 bases of the junction unmatched. This CDR3 is built from 13 residues. In DNA form, the CDR3 reads TGTGCCAGCCGGGCGGGGGAGGGTAGTGAGCAGTTCTTC. The encoded protein is CASRAGEGSEQFF.

The rearrangement uses TRBV12-3 or TRBV12-4 and TRBJ2-7; tentatively, D is TRBD2 (6 bases). There are 15 residues in the CDR3. The V end lost 6 bases, the J end lost 5 bases, and 20 bases lay between the germline ends. The chain's CDR3 is CASSLPTLEGNEQYF. CDR3 in DNA: TGTGCCAGCAGCCTCCCTACCTTGGAGGGAAACGAGCAGTACTTC.

The genes are TRBV27 and TRBJ1-6, with D hard to call. The V end lost 3 bases, the J end lost 7 bases, and 10 bases lay between the germline ends. The CDR3 runs to 14 residues. Germline V gene data show CDR1 as MNHEY and CDR2 as SMNVEV (reference sequence). The CDR3 is CASSFGKENSPLHF. CDR3 bases: TGTGCCAGCAGTTTCGGGAAGGAGAATTCACCCCTCCACTTT.

This chain links TRBV12-3 or TRBV12-4 with TRBJ2-5; D is unresolved. The CDR3 is 11 residues long. Trimming removed 5 bases at V and 6 bases at J, with 7 bases between. The CDR3 loop is CASSDDKTQYF. CDR3 coding DNA: TGTGCCAGCAGTGACGATAAGACCCAGTACTTC.